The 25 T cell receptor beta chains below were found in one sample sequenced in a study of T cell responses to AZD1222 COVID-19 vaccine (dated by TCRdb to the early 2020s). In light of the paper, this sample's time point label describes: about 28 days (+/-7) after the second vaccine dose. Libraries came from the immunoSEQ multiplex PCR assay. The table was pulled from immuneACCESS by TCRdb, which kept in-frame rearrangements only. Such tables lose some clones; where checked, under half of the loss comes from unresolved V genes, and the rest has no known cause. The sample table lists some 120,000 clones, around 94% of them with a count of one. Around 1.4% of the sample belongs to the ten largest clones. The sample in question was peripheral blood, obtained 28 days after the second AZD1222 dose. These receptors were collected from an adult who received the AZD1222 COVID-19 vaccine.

The CDR3 nucleotides are TGTGCCAGCACCCTAAGGGGGGGAGGCAATCAGCCCCAGCATTTT. Translation: CASTLRGGGNQPQHF. The chain uses TRBV28 and TRBJ1-5; a weak D match, TRBD1 (6 bases). CDR1 is MDHEN, CDR2 SYDVKM, per germline. V was shortened by 7 bases and J by 2 bases, with 15 bases between the two germline ends. This CDR3 is built from 15 residues. Based on the CDR3 plus reference TRBV28 and TRBJ1-5, the full variable domain is DVKVTQSSRYLVKRTGEKVFLECVQDMDHENMFWYRQDPGLGLRLIYFSYDVKMKEKGDIPEGYSVSREKKERFSLILESASTNQTSMYLCASTLRGGGNQPQHFGDGTRLSIL.

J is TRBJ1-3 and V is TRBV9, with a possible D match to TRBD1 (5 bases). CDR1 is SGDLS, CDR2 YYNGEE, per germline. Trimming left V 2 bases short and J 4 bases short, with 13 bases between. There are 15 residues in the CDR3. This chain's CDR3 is CASSVEGRGGNTIYF. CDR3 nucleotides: TGTGCCAGCAGCGTCGAGGGGCGAGGAGGAAACACCATATATTTT.

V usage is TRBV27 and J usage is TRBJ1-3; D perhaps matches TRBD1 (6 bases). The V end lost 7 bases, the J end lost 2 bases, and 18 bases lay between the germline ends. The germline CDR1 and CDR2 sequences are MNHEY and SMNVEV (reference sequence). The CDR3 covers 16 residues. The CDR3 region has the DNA TGTGCCAGCAAAGAATCCTGGGGGGCTGCTGGAAACACCATATATTTT. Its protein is CASKESWGAAGNTIYF.

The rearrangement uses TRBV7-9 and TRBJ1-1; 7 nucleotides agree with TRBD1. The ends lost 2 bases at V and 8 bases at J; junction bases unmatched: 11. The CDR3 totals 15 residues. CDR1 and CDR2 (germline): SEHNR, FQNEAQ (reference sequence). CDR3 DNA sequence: TGTGCCAGCAGCTTATTCAACGCGGGCAGGGGGGAAGCTTTCTTT. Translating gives CASSLFNAGRGEAFF.

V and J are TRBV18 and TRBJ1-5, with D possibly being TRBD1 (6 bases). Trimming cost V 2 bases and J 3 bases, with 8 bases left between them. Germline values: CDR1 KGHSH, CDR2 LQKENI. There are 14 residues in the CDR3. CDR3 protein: CASSPNRVNQPQHF. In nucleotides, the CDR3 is TGTGCCAGCTCACCAAACAGGGTCAATCAGCCCCAGCATTTT.

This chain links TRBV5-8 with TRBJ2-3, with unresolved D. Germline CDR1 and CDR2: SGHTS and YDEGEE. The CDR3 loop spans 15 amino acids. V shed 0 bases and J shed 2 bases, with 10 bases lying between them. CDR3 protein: CASSLVPTVTDTQYF. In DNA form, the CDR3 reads TGTGCCAGCAGCTTGGTACCTACCGTCACAGATACGCAGTATTTT.

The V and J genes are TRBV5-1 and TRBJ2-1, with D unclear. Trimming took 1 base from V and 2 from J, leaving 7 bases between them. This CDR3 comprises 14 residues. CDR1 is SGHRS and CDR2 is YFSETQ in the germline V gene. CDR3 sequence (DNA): TGCGCCAGCAGCTTGCGGCAGGCCTACAATGAGCAGTTCTTC. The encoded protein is CASSLRQAYNEQFF.

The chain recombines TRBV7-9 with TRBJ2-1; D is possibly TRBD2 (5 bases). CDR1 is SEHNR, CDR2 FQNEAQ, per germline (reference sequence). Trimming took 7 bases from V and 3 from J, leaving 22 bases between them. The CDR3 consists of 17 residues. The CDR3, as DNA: TGTGCCAGCACTTTGCCGTTAAAAGAGGGAATCTACAATGAGCAGTTCTTC. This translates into CASTLPLKEGIYNEQFF. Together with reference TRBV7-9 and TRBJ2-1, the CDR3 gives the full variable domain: DTGVSQNPRHKITKRGQNVTFRCDPISEHNRLYWYRQTLGQGPEFLTYFQNEAQLEKSRLLSDRFSAERPKGSFSTLEIQRTEQGDSAMYLCASTLPLKEGIYNEQFFGPGTRLTVL.

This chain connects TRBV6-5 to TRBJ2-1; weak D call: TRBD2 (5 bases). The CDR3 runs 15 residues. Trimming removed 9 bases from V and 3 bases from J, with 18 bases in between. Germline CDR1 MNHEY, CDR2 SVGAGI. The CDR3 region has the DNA TGTGCCAGTTCGCTTTGGCGGGCTCTCTACAATGAGCAGTTCTTC. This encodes CASSLWRALYNEQFF.

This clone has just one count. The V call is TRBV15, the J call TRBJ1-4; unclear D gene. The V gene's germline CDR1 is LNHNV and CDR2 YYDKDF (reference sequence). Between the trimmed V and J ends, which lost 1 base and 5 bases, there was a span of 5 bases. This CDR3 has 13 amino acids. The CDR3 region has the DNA TGTGCCACCAGCAGAGGAGGGAATGAAAAACTGTTTTTT. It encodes CATSRGGNEKLFF.

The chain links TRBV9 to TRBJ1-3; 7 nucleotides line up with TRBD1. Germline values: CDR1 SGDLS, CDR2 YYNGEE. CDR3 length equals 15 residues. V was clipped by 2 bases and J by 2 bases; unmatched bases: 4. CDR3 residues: CASSVLTGTGNTIYF. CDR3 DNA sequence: TGTGCCAGCAGCGTCCTGACAGGGACTGGAAACACCATATATTTT.

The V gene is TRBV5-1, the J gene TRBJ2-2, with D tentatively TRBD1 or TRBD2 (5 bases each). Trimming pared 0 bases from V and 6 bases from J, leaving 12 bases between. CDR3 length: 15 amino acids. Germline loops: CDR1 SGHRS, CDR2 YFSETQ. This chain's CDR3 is CASSLEGTSAGELFF. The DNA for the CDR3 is TGCGCCAGCAGCTTGGAGGGGACCAGCGCCGGGGAGCTGTTTTTT.

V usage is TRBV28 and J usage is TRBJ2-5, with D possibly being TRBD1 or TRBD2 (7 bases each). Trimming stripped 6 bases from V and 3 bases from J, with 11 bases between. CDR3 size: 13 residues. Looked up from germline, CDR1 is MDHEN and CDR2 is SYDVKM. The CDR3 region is CASSQGGEETQYF. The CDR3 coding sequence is TGTGCCAGCAGCCAGGGGGGGGAAGAGACCCAGTACTTC.

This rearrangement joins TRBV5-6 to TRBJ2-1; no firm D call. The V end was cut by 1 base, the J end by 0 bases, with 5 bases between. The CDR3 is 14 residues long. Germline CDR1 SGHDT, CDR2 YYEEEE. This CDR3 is CASSLISSYNEQFF. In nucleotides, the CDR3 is TGTGCCAGCAGCTTGATTAGCTCCTACAATGAGCAGTTCTTC. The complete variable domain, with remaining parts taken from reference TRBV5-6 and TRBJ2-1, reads DAGVTQSPTHLIKTRGQQVTLRCSPKSGHDTVSWYQQALGQGPQFIFQYYEEEERQRGNFPDRFSGHQFPNYSSELNVNALLLGDSALYLCASSLISSYNEQFFGPGTRLTVL.

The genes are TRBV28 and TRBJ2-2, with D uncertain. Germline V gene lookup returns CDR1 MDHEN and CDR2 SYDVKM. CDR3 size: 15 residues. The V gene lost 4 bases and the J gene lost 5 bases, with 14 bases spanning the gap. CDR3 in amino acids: CASSSSGRWTGELFF. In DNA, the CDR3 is TGTGCCAGCAGTTCGTCGGGTAGGTGGACCGGGGAGCTGTTTTTT.

In nucleotides, the CDR3 is TGTGCCAGCCGGAGGGGGCCAGACACCGGGGAGCTGTTTTTT. Translation: CASRRGPDTGELFF. V usage is TRBV6-4 and J usage is TRBJ2-2, with D maybe TRBD1 (7 bases). There are 14 residues in the CDR3. The V gene's germline CDR1 is MRHNA and CDR2 SNTAGT. With 8 bases removed from V and 3 bases from J, the gap between germline ends came to 13 bases.

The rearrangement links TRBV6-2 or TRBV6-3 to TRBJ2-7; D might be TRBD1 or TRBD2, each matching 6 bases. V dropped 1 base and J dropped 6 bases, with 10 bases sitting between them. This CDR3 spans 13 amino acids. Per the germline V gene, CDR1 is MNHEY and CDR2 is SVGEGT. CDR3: CASSYLEGGEQYF. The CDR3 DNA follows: TGTGCCAGCAGTTACTTGGAGGGGGGCGAGCAGTACTTC.

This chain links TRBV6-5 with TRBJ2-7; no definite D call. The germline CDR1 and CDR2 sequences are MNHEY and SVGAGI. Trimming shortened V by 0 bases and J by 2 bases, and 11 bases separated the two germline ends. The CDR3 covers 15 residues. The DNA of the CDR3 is TGTGCCAGCAGTTACTCGTCGGGCAGACCCTACGAGCAGTACTTC. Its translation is CASSYSSGRPYEQYF.

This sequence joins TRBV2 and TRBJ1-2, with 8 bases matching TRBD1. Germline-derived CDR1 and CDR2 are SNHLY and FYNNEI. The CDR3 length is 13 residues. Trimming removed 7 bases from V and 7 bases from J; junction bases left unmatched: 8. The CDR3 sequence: CASTDRGYGGYTF. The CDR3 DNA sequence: TGTGCCAGCACCGACAGGGGATATGGTGGCTACACCTTC.

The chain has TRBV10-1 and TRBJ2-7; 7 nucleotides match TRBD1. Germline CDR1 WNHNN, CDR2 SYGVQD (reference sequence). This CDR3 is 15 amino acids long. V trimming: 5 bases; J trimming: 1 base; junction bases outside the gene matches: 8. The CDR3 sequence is CASSRTGAHSYEQYF. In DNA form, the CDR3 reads TGCGCCAGCAGTCGGACAGGCGCCCATTCCTACGAGCAGTACTTC.

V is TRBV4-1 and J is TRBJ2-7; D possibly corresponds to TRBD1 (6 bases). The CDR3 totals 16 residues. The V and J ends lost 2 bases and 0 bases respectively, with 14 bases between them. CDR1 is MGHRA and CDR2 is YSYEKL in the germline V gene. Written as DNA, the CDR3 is TGCGCCAGCAGCCAATTTCAGGGGATCGGCTCCTACGAGCAGTACTTC. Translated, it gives CASSQFQGIGSYEQYF.

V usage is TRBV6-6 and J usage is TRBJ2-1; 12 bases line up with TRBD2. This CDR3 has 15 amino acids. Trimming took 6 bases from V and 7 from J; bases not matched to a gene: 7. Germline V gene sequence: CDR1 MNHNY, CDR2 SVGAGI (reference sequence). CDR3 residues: CASRERLAGVNEQFF. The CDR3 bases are TGTGCCAGCAGGGAGAGACTAGCGGGAGTGAATGAGCAGTTCTTC.

CDR3: CAWSVWGTGANVLTF. The CDR3 region has the DNA TGTGCCTGGAGTGTCTGGGGTACTGGGGCCAACGTCCTGACTTTC. J is TRBJ2-6 and V is TRBV30; no firm D call. V was pared by 0 bases and J by 2 bases, with 8 bases between. The CDR3 length is 15 residues. Germline V gene data show CDR1 as GTSNPN and CDR2 as SVGIG (reference sequence). Full variable domain (rest looked up from reference TRBV30 and TRBJ2-6): SQTIHQWPATLVQPVGSPLSLECTVEGTSNPNLYWYRQAAGRGLQLLFYSVGIGQISSEVPQNLSASRPQDRQFILSSKKLLLSDSGFYLCAWSVWGTGANVLTFGAGSRLTVL.

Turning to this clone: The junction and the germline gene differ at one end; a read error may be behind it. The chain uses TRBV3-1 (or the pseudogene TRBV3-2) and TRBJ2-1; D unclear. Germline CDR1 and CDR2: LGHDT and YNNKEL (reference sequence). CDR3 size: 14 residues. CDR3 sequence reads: CASSQDSPGSSLVF. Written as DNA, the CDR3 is TGTGCCAGCAGCCAAGATAGCCCTGGTAGTAGCCTGGTCTTC.

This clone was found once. Here the CDR3 reads CASSSGIFTTGNTIYF. The DNA of the CDR3 is TGTGCCAGCAGTTCTGGCATTTTTACCACCGGAAACACCATATATTTT. The J gene is TRBJ1-3, the V gene TRBV4-2; D gene ambiguous. The germline CDR1 and CDR2 sequences are LGHNA and YNFKEQ. This CDR3 spans 16 amino acids. V was trimmed by 6 bases and J by 4 bases, leaving 19 bases between them.